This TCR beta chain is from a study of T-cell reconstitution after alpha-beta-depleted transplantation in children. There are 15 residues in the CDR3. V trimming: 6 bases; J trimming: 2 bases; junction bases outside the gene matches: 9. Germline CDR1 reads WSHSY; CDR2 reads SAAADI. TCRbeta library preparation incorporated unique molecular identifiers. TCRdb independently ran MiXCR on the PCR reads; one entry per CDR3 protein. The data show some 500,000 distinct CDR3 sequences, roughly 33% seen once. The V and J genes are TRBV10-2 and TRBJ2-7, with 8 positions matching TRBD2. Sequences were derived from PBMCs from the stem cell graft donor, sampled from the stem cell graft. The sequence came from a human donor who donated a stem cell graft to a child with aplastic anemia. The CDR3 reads CASSSSGSGPYEQYV. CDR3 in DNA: TGCGCCAGCAGCTCAAGCGGGAGTGGTCCCTACGAGCAGTACGTC.